What follows are 26 T cell receptor beta chains derived from one specimen sequenced in a study of cytomegalovirus exposure and HLA in healthy donors. The PCR employed 60 Vbeta primers together with 13 Jbeta primers. Sequencing was performed with immunoSEQ multiplex PCR; in TCRdb, only in-frame clones are kept and a portion is missing. The sample has about 130,000 clones; approximately 79% are singletons. Sequenced input: PBMCs. The receptors derive from a man younger than 30 in good health and CMV-seropositive.

J is TRBJ1-5 and V is TRBV12-2; TRBD1, the D gene given by the table, was not confirmed from the DNA. TRBV12-2 is an annotated pseudogene. The CDR3 consists of 14 residues. CDR3 nucleotides: TGTGCAAGTCGCTTAGTTACTAACCAGGGGCCCCAGCATTTT. Its protein is CASRLVTNQGPQHF.

The chain is built from TRBV6-4 and TRBJ2-7, with 7 nucleotides matching TRBD1. The germline CDR1 and CDR2 sequences are MRHNA and SNTAGT. After removal of 2 bases from V and 5 bases from J, the junction contained 3 bases not matched to a gene. The CDR3 loop spans 13 amino acids. CDR3 sequence reads: CASSDRQGNEQYF. CDR3 bases: TGTGCCAGCAGTGACAGACAGGGAAACGAGCAGTACTTC.

The CDR3 sequence: CAISLAGETQYF. The CDR3 nucleotides are TGTGCCATCAGCTTAGCGGGAGAGACCCAGTACTTC. V is TRBV10-3 and J is TRBJ2-5; 7 nucleotides agree with TRBD2. The V gene end was trimmed by 6 bases and the J gene end by 4 bases; junction bases not matched to a gene: 2. The length of the CDR3 is 12 residues. Germline CDR1 is ENHRY and CDR2 is SYGVKD.

The chain has TRBV7-9 and TRBJ2-6; the D gene is possibly TRBD1 (6 bases). Germline assignment: CDR1 SEHNR and CDR2 FQNEAQ (reference sequence). The CDR3 totals 17 residues. Trimming left V 5 bases short and J 1 base short, with 15 bases between. DNA for the CDR3: TGTGCCAGCAGCCCCGGGACACCATCTTCTGGGGCCAACGTCCTGACTTTC. It translates to CASSPGTPSSGANVLTF.

The table lists this clone with a count of one. The rearrangement joins TRBV5-1 to TRBJ2-1; D gene unclear. Germline CDR1 reads SGHRS; CDR2 reads YFSETQ. V was cut by 4 bases and J by 3 bases, with 14 bases left in between. This CDR3 is built from 15 residues. CDR3 nucleotide sequence: TGCGCCAGCAGCGAGGCAGACCTTTTCTACAATGAGCAGTTCTTC. The encoded protein is CASSEADLFYNEQFF.

This clone has a handful of counts. V and J are TRBV19 and TRBJ1-2; D gene uncertain. Germline loops: CDR1 LNHDA, CDR2 SQIVND (reference sequence). V lost 2 bases, J lost 6 bases, and 10 bases lay in between. This CDR3 has 13 residues. The CDR3 is CASSIRGSNGYTF. The CDR3 coding sequence is TGTGCCAGTAGTATACGTGGCAGTAATGGCTACACCTTC.

V is TRBV28 and J is TRBJ1-1; 8 bases are a match to TRBD1. The CDR3 spans 14 residues. With 3 bases clipped from V and 5 bases from J, the junction kept 5 bases outside the gene matches. In germline, CDR1 is MDHEN, CDR2 SYDVKM. The CDR3 region is CASSLDRVMTEAFF. Written as DNA, the CDR3 is TGTGCCAGCAGTTTGGACAGGGTAATGACTGAAGCTTTCTTT.

V usage is TRBV19 and J usage is TRBJ2-2, with D tentatively TRBD2 (5 bases). This CDR3 contains 16 residues. V was shortened by 0 bases and J by 5 bases, with 13 bases between the two germline ends. CDR1 and CDR2 from the germline V gene are LNHDA and SQIVND (reference sequence). In DNA form, the CDR3 reads TGTGCCAGTAGTATAGATTCCGGGGTCTTTACCGGGGAGCTGTTTTTT. It codes for CASSIDSGVFTGELFF.

This rearrangement joins TRBV5-1 to TRBJ1-6; no reliable D call. Germline V gene data show CDR1 as SGHRS and CDR2 as YFSETQ. V was trimmed by 4 bases and J by 5 bases, leaving 16 bases between them. The CDR3 length is 16 residues. CDR3 coding DNA: TGCGCCAGCAGCCGAACGGTCCAACCCGATAATTCACCCCTCCACTTT. Residues: CASSRTVQPDNSPLHF.

The chain has TRBV30 and TRBJ1-1, with TRBD1 as a possible D gene (6 bases). The V end was cut by 3 bases, the J end by 3 bases, with 20 bases between. The CDR3 covers 16 residues. Germline CDR1 is GTSNPN and CDR2 is SVGIG (reference sequence). CDR3 nucleotides: TGTGCCTGGAGCTACTCCACAGGGCAATCGCACACTGAAGCTTTCTTT. It translates to CAWSYSTGQSHTEAFF.

The chain employs TRBV7-9 and TRBJ2-3; TRBD1 agrees at 7 bases. Trimming cost V 5 bases and J 1 base; bases outside gene matches: 6. The CDR3 spans 15 residues. CDR1 is SEHNR and CDR2 is FQNEAQ in the germline V gene (reference sequence). The CDR3 reads CASSPTGLGTDTQYF. DNA for the CDR3: TGTGCCAGCAGCCCGACAGGGCTTGGCACAGATACGCAGTATTTT.

This rearrangement joins TRBV19 to TRBJ1-2, with a possible D match to TRBD1 (5 bases). The germline CDR1 and CDR2 sequences are LNHDA and SQIVND (reference sequence). V gave up 7 bases and J gave up 2 bases, with 11 bases separating them. CDR3 length: 13 amino acids. Here the CDR3 DNA reads TGTGCCAGTACAAAGGGGCAGAACTATGGCTACACCTTC. Translating gives CASTKGQNYGYTF.

This clone came up once. The chain combines TRBV10-1 with TRBJ1-2; D gene uncertain. Germline-derived CDR1 and CDR2 are WNHNN and SYGVQD (reference sequence). The germline V and J ends were trimmed by 0 bases and 7 bases, with 12 bases remaining between them. The CDR3 runs to 14 residues. CDR3 protein: CASSESRRSGGYTF. CDR3 nucleotide sequence: TGCGCCAGCAGTGAGTCGCGGAGGTCGGGTGGCTACACCTTC.

The chain is built from TRBV29-1 and TRBJ2-7, with D possibly matching TRBD1 (6 bases). Germline V gene lookup returns CDR1 SQVTM and CDR2 ANQGSEA. The CDR3 is 16 amino acids. V was trimmed by 6 bases and J by 1 base, leaving 22 bases between them. In DNA, the CDR3 is TGCAGCGTCCAGGGGAGTTCCGAACGGGCGTCCTACGAGCAGTACTTC. The encoded protein is CSVQGSSERASYEQYF.

The chain couples TRBV19 to TRBJ2-7, with 9 nucleotides matching TRBD1. This CDR3 is 14 amino acids long. The V and J ends lost 6 bases and 2 bases, in that order; junction bases with no gene match: 5. The germline CDR1 and CDR2 sequences are LNHDA and SQIVND (reference sequence). As DNA, the CDR3 is TGTGCCAGTAGCCGTCGACAGGGGGCCTACGAGCAGTACTTC. Encoded protein: CASSRRQGAYEQYF.

The sample holds a few counts of this clone. The J gene is TRBJ2-7, the V gene TRBV11-2; 9 positions agree with TRBD1. The germline CDR1 and CDR2 sequences are SGHAT and FQNNGV. With V trimmed by 5 bases and J by 6 bases, 11 bases remained unmatched. The CDR3 extends over 15 amino acids. CDR3 in DNA: TGTGCCAGCAGCACTCCCGGGACAGGGTGGTCCGAGCAGTACTTC. It translates to CASSTPGTGWSEQYF.

V is TRBV29-1 and J is TRBJ2-3; possible D gene TRBD1, 6 bases. The CDR3 covers 17 residues. Germline lookup yields CDR1 SQVTM and CDR2 ANQGSEA. V was clipped by 7 bases and J by 2 bases, with 25 bases between them. CDR3 bases: TGCAGCGGACGAGGGGGAAAAAGCGGCCTACCCACAGATACGCAGTATTTT. Translating gives CSGRGGKSGLPTDTQYF.

The rearrangement joins TRBV7-2 to TRBJ1-5; tentatively, D is TRBD1 (6 bases). CDR1 and CDR2 (germline): SGHTA, FQGNSA. Trimming removed 4 bases from V and 8 bases from J, with 15 bases in between. The CDR3 runs to 14 residues. CDR3 loop: CASSWTRGGEPQHF. CDR3 in DNA: TGTGCCAGCAGCTGGACTAGAGGGGGGGAGCCCCAGCATTTT.

The rearrangement joins TRBV6-1 to TRBJ2-7; 8 nucleotides align to TRBD1. Trimming cost V 5 bases and J 0 bases; bases outside gene matches: 3. The CDR3 has 14 amino acids. Germline V gene sequence: CDR1 MNHNS, CDR2 SASEGT. The CDR3 spells CASSWTGSSYEQYF. The CDR3, as DNA: TGTGCCAGCAGTTGGACAGGGAGCTCCTACGAGCAGTACTTC.

The CDR3 spells CSVAATDRVKLFF. As DNA, the CDR3 is TGCAGCGTTGCAGCGACGGATCGGGTAAAACTGTTTTTT. V gene TRBV29-1 combines with J gene TRBJ1-4; no firm D call. CDR1 and CDR2 from the germline V gene are SQVTM and ANQGSEA. This CDR3 region has 13 residues. Trimming shortened V by 4 bases and J by 10 bases, and 16 bases separated the two germline ends. Complete variable domain (other parts from reference TRBV29-1 and TRBJ1-4): SAVISQKPSRDICQRGTSLTIQCQVDSQVTMMFWYRQQPGQSLTLIATANQGSEATYESGFVIDKFPISRPNLTFSTLTVSNMSPEDSSIYLCSVAATDRVKLFFGSGTQLSVL.

This clone has a single count. The chain recombines TRBV5-1 with TRBJ1-2; D possibly corresponds to TRBD1 (6 bases). The germline V gene encodes CDR1 SGHRS and CDR2 YFSETQ. V lost 3 bases, J lost 5 bases, and 11 bases lay in between. The CDR3 is 13 amino acids. The CDR3 DNA sequence: TGCGCCAGCAGCTGGGACATTTCTTATGGCTACACCTTC. Its translation: CASSWDISYGYTF.

V usage is TRBV5-1 and J usage is TRBJ1-3; no reliable D call. The J call may be faulty, since TRBJ2-2 better matches the DNA end. The germline gives CDR1 SGHRS, CDR2 YFSETQ. This CDR3 is built from 15 residues. The CDR3 DNA sequence: TGCGCCAGCAGCTCCCTTGCAACGAGCACCGGGGAGCTGTTTTTT. Amino acids: CASSSLATSTGELFF.

The chain links TRBV5-6 to TRBJ1-2, with TRBD1 matching over 10 bases. Germline V CDR1 and CDR2: SGHDT, YYEEEE. V lost 7 bases to trimming and J lost 5 bases; unmatched junction nucleotides: 5. The CDR3 extends over 13 amino acids. CDR3 sequence (DNA): TGTGCCAGCTTCGGACAGGGGGTATATGGCTACACCTTC. Protein: CASFGQGVYGYTF.

This chain connects TRBV2 to TRBJ2-7, with a possible D match to TRBD1 (5 bases). The CDR3 length is 12 residues. The V end lost 10 bases, the J end lost 3 bases, and 13 bases lay between the germline ends. CDR1 and CDR2 from the germline V gene are SNHLY and FYNNEI. DNA for the CDR3: TGTGCCACCCTAGACAGAGACTACGAGCAGTACTTC. As protein: CATLDRDYEQYF.

The chain uses TRBV4-3 and TRBJ2-1; no clear D gene. Trimming pared 0 bases from V and 0 bases from J, leaving 9 bases between. CDR1 is LGHNA, CDR2 YSLEER, per germline. The length of the CDR3 is 16 residues. This CDR3 reads CASSQDWRSSYNEQFF. The CDR3 DNA sequence: TGCGCCAGCAGCCAAGACTGGCGGAGCTCCTACAATGAGCAGTTCTTC.

Here the CDR3 reads CASSELVLAVSGTQYF. As DNA, the CDR3 is TGTGCCAGCAGTGAACTCGTCCTAGCGGTCTCCGGGACCCAGTACTTC. The rearrangement links TRBV6-1 to TRBJ2-5, with 7 nucleotides matching TRBD2. The CDR3 has 16 amino acids. CDR1 and CDR2 from the germline V gene are MNHNS and SASEGT. After removal of 2 bases from V and 7 bases from J, the junction contained 13 bases not matched to a gene.